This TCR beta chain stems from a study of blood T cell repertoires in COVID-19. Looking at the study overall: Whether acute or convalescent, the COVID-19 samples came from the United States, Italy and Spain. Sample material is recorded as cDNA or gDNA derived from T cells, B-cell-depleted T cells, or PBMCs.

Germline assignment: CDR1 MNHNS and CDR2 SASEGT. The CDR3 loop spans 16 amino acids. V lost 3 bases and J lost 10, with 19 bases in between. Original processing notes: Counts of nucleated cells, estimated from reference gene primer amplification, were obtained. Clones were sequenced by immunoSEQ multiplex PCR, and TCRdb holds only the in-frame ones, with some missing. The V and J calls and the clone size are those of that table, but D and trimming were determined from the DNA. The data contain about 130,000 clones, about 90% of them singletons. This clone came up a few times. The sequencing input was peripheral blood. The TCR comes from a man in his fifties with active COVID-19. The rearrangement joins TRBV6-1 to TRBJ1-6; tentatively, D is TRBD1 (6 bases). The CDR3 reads CASSDTRTATTSPLHF. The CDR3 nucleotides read TGTGCCAGCAGTGACACCCGGACAGCCACTACCTCACCCCTCCACTTT.